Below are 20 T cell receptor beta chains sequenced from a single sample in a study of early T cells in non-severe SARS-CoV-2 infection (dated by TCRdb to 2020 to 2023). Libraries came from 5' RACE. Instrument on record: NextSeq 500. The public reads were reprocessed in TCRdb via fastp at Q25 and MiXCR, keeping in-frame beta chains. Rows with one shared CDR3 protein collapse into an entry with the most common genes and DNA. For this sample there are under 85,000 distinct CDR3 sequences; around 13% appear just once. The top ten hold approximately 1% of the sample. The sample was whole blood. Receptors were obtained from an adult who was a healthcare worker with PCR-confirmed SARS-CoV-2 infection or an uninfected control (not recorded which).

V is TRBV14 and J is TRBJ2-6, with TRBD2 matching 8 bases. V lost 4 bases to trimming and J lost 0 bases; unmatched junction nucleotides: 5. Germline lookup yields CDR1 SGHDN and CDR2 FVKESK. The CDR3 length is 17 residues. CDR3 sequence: CASSPHGGASGANVLTF. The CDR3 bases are TGTGCCAGCAGCCCCCACGGGGGGGCCTCTGGGGCCAACGTCCTGACTTTC.

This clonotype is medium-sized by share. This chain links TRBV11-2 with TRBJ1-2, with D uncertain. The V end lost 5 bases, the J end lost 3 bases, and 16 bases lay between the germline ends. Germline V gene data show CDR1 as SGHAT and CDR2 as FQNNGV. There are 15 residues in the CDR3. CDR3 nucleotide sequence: TGTGCCAGCAGCCCCCGAGGGCTAGATTACTATGGCTACACCTTC. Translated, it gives CASSPRGLDYYGYTF. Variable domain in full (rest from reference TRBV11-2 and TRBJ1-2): EAGVAQSPRYKIIEKRQSVAFWCNPISGHATLYWYQQILGQGPKLLIQFQNNGVVDDSQLPKDRFSAERLKGVDSTLKIQPAKLEDSAVYLCASSPRGLDYYGYTFGSGTRLTVV.

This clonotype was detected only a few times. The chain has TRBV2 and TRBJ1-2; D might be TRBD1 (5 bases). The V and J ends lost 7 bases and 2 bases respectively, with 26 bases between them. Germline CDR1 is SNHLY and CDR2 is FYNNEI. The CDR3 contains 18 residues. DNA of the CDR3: TGTGCCAGCATTCTTAAAGTGTACTCTTCGCGGGACAACTATGGCTACACCTTC. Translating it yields CASILKVYSSRDNYGYTF.

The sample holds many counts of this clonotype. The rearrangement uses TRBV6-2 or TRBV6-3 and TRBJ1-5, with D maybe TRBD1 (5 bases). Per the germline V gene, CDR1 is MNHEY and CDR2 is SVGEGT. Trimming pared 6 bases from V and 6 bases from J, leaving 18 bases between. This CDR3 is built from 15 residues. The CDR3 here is CASSPEWVGGQPQHF. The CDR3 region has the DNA TGTGCCAGCAGCCCCGAATGGGTTGGGGGTCAGCCCCAGCATTTT.

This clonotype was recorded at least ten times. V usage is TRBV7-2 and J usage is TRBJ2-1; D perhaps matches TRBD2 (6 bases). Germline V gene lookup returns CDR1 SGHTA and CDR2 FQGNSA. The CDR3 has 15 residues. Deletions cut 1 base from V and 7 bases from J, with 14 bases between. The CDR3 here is CASSLEVAARNEQFF. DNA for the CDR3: TGTGCCAGCAGCTTAGAGGTAGCGGCTCGTAATGAGCAGTTCTTC.

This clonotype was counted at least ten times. This CDR3 reads CASSESSPAQPQHF. CDR3 DNA sequence: TGCGCCAGCAGTGAGTCCTCGCCGGCTCAGCCCCAGCATTTT. The chain couples TRBV10-2 to TRBJ1-5; unclear D gene. Germline CDR1 and CDR2: WSHSY and SAAADI. The CDR3 sequence is 14 residues long. V lost 0 bases and J 6 bases, leaving 9 bases between the germline ends.

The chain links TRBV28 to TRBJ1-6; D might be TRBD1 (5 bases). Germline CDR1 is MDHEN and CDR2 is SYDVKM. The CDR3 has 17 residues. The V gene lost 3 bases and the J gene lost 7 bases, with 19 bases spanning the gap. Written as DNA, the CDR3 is TGTGCCAGCAGTTTGTTTTTGGGGGGGTTAGGAAATTCACCCCTCCACTTT. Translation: CASSLFLGGLGNSPLHF. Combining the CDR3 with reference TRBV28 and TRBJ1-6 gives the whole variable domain DVKVTQSSRYLVKRTGEKVFLECVQDMDHENMFWYRQDPGLGLRLIYFSYDVKMKEKGDIPEGYSVSREKKERFSLILESASTNQTSMYLCASSLFLGGLGNSPLHFGNGTRLTVT.

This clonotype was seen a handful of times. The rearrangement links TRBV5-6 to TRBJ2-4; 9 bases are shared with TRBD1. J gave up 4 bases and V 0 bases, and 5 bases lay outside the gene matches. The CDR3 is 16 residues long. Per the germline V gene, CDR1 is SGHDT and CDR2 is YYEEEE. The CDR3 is CASSLGQGVLKNIQYF. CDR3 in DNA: TGTGCCAGCAGCTTGGGACAGGGGGTGCTTAAAAACATTCAGTACTTC.

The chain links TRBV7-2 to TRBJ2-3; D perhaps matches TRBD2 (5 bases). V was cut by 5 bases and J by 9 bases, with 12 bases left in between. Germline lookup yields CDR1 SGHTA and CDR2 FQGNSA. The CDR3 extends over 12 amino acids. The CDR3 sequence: CASSPIRETQYF. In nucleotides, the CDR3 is TGTGCCAGCAGCCCAATTCGGGAAACGCAGTATTTT.

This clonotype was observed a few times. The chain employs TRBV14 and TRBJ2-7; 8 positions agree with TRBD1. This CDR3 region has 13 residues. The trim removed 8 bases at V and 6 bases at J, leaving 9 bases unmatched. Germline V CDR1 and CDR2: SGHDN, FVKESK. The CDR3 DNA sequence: TGTGCCAGCGGTTCGGACAGGGCGGGCGAGCAGTACTTC. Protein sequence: CASGSDRAGEQYF.

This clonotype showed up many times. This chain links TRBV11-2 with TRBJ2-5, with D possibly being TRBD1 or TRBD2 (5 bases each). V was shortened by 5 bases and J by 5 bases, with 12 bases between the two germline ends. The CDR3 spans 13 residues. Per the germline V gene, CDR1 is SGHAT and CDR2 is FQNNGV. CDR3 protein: CASSRGVEETQYF. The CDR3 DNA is TGTGCCAGCAGCAGGGGAGTTGAGGAGACCCAGTACTTC. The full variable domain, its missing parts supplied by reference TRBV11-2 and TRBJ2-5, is EAGVAQSPRYKIIEKRQSVAFWCNPISGHATLYWYQQILGQGPKLLIQFQNNGVVDDSQLPKDRFSAERLKGVDSTLKIQPAKLEDSAVYLCASSRGVEETQYFGPGTRLLVL.

Written as DNA, the CDR3 is TGTGCCAGCAGCCAAGATTTAGTCAGGGCAGCCTACGAGCAGTACTTC. It codes for CASSQDLVRAAYEQYF. This sequence joins TRBV4-2 and TRBJ2-7; TRBD1 is a possible D gene (5 bases). Germline V lookup: CDR1 LGHNA, CDR2 YNFKEQ. The CDR3 runs 16 residues. Trimming cost V 0 bases and J 2 bases, with 14 bases left between them.

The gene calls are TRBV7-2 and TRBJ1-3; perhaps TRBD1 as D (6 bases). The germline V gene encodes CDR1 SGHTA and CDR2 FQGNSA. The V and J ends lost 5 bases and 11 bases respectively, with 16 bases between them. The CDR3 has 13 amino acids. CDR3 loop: CASSPDSLGAIYF. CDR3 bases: TGTGCCAGCAGCCCGGACAGTCTAGGCGCCATATATTTT.

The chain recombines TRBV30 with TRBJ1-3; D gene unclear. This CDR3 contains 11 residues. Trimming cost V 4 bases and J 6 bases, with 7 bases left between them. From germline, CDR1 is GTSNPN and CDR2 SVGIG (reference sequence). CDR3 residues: CAWIAENTIYF. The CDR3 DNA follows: TGTGCCTGGATCGCCGAAAACACCATATATTTT.

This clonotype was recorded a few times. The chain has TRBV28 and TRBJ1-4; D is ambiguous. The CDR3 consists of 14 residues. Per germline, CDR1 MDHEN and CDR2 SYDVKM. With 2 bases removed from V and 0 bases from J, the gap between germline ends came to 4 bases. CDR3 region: CASSLGATNEKLFF. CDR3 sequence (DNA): TGTGCCAGCAGTTTAGGTGCAACTAATGAAAAACTGTTTTTT.

The CDR3 region has the DNA TGTGCCAGCAGTCACCGCGGCGGCAATCAGCCCCAGCATTTT. Translated, it gives CASSHRGGNQPQHF. The J gene is TRBJ1-5, the V gene TRBV27; no clear D gene. Germline CDR1 is MNHEY and CDR2 is SMNVEV (reference sequence). The CDR3 is made up of 14 amino acids. The ends were cut back, 5 bases at V and 2 bases at J, with 10 bases in the middle.

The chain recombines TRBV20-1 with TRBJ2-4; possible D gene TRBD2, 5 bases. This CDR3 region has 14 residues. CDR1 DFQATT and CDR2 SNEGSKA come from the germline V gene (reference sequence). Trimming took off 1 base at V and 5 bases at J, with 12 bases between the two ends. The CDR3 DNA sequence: TGCAGTGCTAGAGGAGGGCTAAGCCAAAACATTCAGTACTTC. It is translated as CSARGGLSQNIQYF.

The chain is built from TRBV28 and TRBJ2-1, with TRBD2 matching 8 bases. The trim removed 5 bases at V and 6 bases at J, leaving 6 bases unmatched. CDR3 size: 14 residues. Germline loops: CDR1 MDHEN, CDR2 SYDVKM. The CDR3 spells CASSIAGTSNEQFF. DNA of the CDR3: TGTGCCAGCAGTATCGCCGGGACTAGCAATGAGCAGTTCTTC.

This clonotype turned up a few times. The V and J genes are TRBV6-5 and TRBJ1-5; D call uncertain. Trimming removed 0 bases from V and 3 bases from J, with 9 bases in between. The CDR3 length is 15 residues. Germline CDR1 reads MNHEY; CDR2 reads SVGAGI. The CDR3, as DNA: TGTGCCAGCAGTTACTCAGCAGCCTCCAATCAGCCCCAGCATTTT. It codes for CASSYSAASNQPQHF.

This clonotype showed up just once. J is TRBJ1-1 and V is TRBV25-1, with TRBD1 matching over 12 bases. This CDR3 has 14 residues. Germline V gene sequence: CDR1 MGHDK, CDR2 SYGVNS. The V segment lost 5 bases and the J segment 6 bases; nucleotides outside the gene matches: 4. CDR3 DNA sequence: TGTGCCAGCAGTACCGGGACAGGGGGCCCTGAAGCTTTCTTT. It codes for CASSTGTGGPEAFF.